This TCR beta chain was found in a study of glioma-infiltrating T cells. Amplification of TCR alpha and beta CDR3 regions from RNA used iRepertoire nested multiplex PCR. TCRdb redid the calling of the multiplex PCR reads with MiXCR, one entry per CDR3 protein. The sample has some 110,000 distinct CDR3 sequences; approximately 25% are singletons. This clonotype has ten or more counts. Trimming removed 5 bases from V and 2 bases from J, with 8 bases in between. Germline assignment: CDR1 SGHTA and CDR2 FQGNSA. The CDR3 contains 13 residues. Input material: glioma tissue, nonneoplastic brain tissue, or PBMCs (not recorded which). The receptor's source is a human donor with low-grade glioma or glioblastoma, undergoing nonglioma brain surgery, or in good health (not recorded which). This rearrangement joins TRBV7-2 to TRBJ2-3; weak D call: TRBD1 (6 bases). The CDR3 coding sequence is TGTGCCAGCAGCCCAGGGGTCACAGATACGCAGTATTTT. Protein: CASSPGVTDTQYF.